This TCR beta chain was sequenced in a study of Ad26.COV2.S vaccination and SARS-CoV-2 variants. Across the whole study: A participant enrolled in the COV1001 Ad26.COV2.S trial arm provided the sample.

The CDR3 loop spans 14 amino acids. CDR1 and CDR2 from the germline V gene are SNHLY and FYNNEI. The V and J ends lost 3 bases and 3 bases respectively, with 11 bases between them. Stated treatment: some 20 received Ad26.COV2.S at low or high dose, single or two shots; several received placebo; per-sample allocation not given. The samples date from day 63 after the first vaccine or placebo injection. Clones were sequenced by immunoSEQ multiplex PCR, and TCRdb holds only the in-frame ones, with some missing. The table lists 380,000 or so clones, about 83% of them singletons, with more than 7% in the top ten.

The clonotype comes from a person aged 18-60 years who received the Ad26.COV2.S COVID-19 vaccine or a placebo. V is TRBV2 and J is TRBJ2-5, with D unclear. The sequencing here drew on peripheral blood, taken in a trial of Ad26.COV2.S vaccine versus placebo. CDR3 DNA sequence: TGTGCCAGCAGTGACCAGACTGGGGAAGAGACCCAGTACTTC. It is translated as CASSDQTGEETQYF.